The 5 T cell receptor beta chains below come from one sample, sequenced in a study of T cell responses to AZD1222 COVID-19 vaccine. Produced via immunoSEQ multiplex PCR; TCRdb's table is partial and in-frame only. The data contain 95,000 to 100,000 clones, about 90% of them singletons. This specimen consisted of peripheral blood, obtained 28 days after the second AZD1222 dose. All receptors derive from an adult who received the AZD1222 COVID-19 vaccine.

V is TRBV6-5 and J is TRBJ1-5, with 7 bases identical to TRBD1. The CDR3 runs to 14 residues. Trimming at V came to 6 bases and at J to 7 bases, leaving 9 bases not matched to a gene. Germline V CDR1 and CDR2: MNHEY, SVGAGI. The CDR3 bases are TGTGCCAGCAGGCAGGGGGGTGTCGGGCAGCCCCAGCATTTT. Protein sequence: CASRQGGVGQPQHF.

The chain links TRBV6-1 to TRBJ1-2; the D gene is possibly TRBD1 (5 bases). The ends were cut back, 2 bases at V and 7 bases at J, with 11 bases in the middle. The germline CDR1 and CDR2 sequences are MNHNS and SASEGT. The CDR3 loop spans 13 amino acids. The CDR3, as DNA: TGTGCCAGCAGTGAACTTCCTGGGGGTGGCTACACCTTC. Its protein is CASSELPGGGYTF.

This clone appeared once. The chain employs TRBV18 and TRBJ2-5, with D unclear. The germline V gene encodes CDR1 KGHSH and CDR2 LQKENI. The CDR3 is 13 residues long. V shed 2 bases and J shed 5 bases, with 9 bases lying between them. The CDR3 region has the DNA TGTGCCAGCTCACCATCGAACGGGGAGACCCAGTACTTC. Translated: CASSPSNGETQYF.

The chain links TRBV6-5 to TRBJ2-7; the match to TRBD1 covers 8 bases. Germline V lookup: CDR1 MNHEY, CDR2 SVGAGI. Losses at the gene ends were 10 bases for V and 2 bases for J; bases not matched to a gene: 13. The CDR3 is made up of 15 amino acids. CDR3 nucleotide sequence: TGTGCCACCGGAGCGTGGCAGGGGGCCGCCTACGAGCAGTACTTC. Protein product: CATGAWQGAAYEQYF.

CDR3 sequence: CASSQSRGLIYGYTF. CDR3 in DNA: TGTGCCAGCAGCCAAAGCAGGGGGCTCATCTATGGCTACACCTTC. The chain has TRBV14 and TRBJ1-2; 8 nucleotides agree with TRBD1. Germline CDR1 and CDR2: SGHDN and FVKESK. This CDR3 comprises 15 residues. Trimming removed 2 bases from V and 4 bases from J; junction bases left unmatched: 6.